This T cell receptor (beta chain) was identified in a study of technical replicates of blood from four donors. Only in-frame clones appear in the TCRdb table, and some are missing; sequencing was by immunoSEQ multiplex PCR. The sample includes almost 65,000 clones, 75% to 90% of them seen just once. Unmatched junction bases numbered 5, after V lost 3 bases and J lost 2 bases. The CDR3 runs to 14 residues. CDR1 is SGHDT and CDR2 is YYEEEE in the germline V gene. The sequence came from a human donor in good health. Some clones in this sample may be carry-over from other donors' samples. The sequenced sample was PBMCs. The chain employs TRBV5-6 and TRBJ2-7; the match to TRBD1 covers 7 bases. As DNA, the CDR3 is TGTGCCAGCAGCTCACGGACAGGAGCCTACGAGCAGTACTTC. Amino acid sequence: CASSSRTGAYEQYF. Based on the CDR3 plus reference TRBV5-6 and TRBJ2-7, the full variable domain is DAGVTQSPTHLIKTRGQQVTLRCSPKSGHDTVSWYQQALGQGPQFIFQYYEEEERQRGNFPDRFSGHQFPNYSSELNVNALLLGDSALYLCASSSRTGAYEQYFGPGTRLTVT.